The next 13 T cell receptor beta chains were all read from a single sample in a study of T-cell reconstitution after alpha-beta-depleted transplantation in children. As it was prepared, the TCRbeta library received unique molecular identifiers. TCRdb called the PCR reads again in MiXCR, with one record for every CDR3 protein. The top ten hold about 13% of the sample, which has some 200,000 distinct CDR3 sequences, 13% to 15% seen once. Sample: PBMCs from the stem cell graft donor, taken from the stem cell graft. The receptors here all came from a human donor who donated a stem cell graft to a child with acute lymphoblastic leukemia.

There are many counts of this clonotype. DNA of the CDR3: TGTGCCAACCTCAGGGGGCGAACCGGGGAGCTGTTTTTT. This sequence encodes CANLRGRTGELFF. This chain uses TRBV12-3 or TRBV12-4 with TRBJ2-2; 8 nucleotides agree with TRBD1. The V and J ends lost 10 bases and 5 bases, in that order; junction bases with no gene match: 6. CDR3 length equals 13 residues.

On this clonotype: A much more abundant neighbour one base away suggests this may be a read error. This chain links TRBV7-2 with TRBJ2-1, with TRBD2 matching over 9 bases. The CDR3 covers 16 residues. Per germline, CDR1 SGHTA and CDR2 FQGNSA. V was clipped by 3 bases and J by 9 bases; unmatched bases: 12. The CDR3 loop is CASSFNIIAGVIEQFF. The CDR3 bases are TGTGCCAGCAGCTTCAATATAATAGCGGGAGTTATTGAGCAGTTCTTC.

There are many counts of this clonotype. The chain recombines TRBV6-4 with TRBJ2-6, with 13 positions matching TRBD2. The CDR3 is made up of 19 amino acids. CDR1 is MRHNA, CDR2 SNTAGT, per germline. The trim removed 6 bases at V and 3 bases at J, leaving 11 bases unmatched. CDR3 DNA sequence: TGTGCCAGCAGGGGCGGACTAGCGGGAGTTTCTCATGGGGCCAACGTCCTGACTTTC. This translates into CASRGGLAGVSHGANVLTF.

Concerning this clonotype itself: A single base separates this from a much larger clone, so it may be a read error. J is TRBJ1-2 and V is TRBV10-3, with D possibly being TRBD1 (5 bases). The CDR3 contains 13 residues. Germline CDR1 is ENHRY and CDR2 is SYGVKD. V lost 8 bases to trimming and J lost 0 bases, with 10 bases between them. CDR3 in amino acids: CAIWGGSNYGYTF. DNA for the CDR3: TGTGCCATCTGGGGCGGATCTAACTATGGCTACACCTTC.

V is TRBV5-1 and J is TRBJ2-7; D is undetermined. Looked up from germline, CDR1 is SGHRS and CDR2 is YFSETQ. Trimming took 4 bases from V and 9 from J, leaving 8 bases between them. This CDR3 is built from 10 residues. This CDR3 is CASSPPLQYF. CDR3 DNA: TGCGCCAGCAGCCCACCCTTGCAGTACTTC. Together with reference TRBV5-1 and TRBJ2-7, the CDR3 gives the full variable domain: KAGVTQTPRYLIKTRGQQVTLSCSPISGHRSVSWYQQTPGQGLQFLFEYFSETQRNKGNFPGRFSGRQFSNSRSEMNVSTLELGDSALYLCASSPPLQYFGPGTRLTVT.

This clonotype was counted many times. The V call is TRBV5-1, the J call TRBJ2-7; tentative D call: TRBD2 (6 bases). Per the germline V gene, CDR1 is SGHRS and CDR2 is YFSETQ. The CDR3 consists of 14 residues. Trimming took off 7 bases at V and 3 bases at J, with 17 bases between the two ends. The CDR3 protein is CASSLGIAVYEQYF. The CDR3 nucleotides read TGCGCCAGCTCCCTCGGAATAGCGGTCTACGAGCAGTACTTC.

This clonotype appeared many times. V gene TRBV27 combines with J gene TRBJ2-7; D is perhaps TRBD1 (5 bases). The CDR3 runs 11 residues. Germline V gene lookup returns CDR1 MNHEY and CDR2 SMNVEV (reference sequence). V gave up 6 bases and J gave up 2 bases, with 5 bases separating them. Here the CDR3 DNA reads TGTGCCAGCAGAGGGGCCTACGAGCAGTACTTC. Residues: CASRGAYEQYF.

This clonotype was observed many times. The chain recombines TRBV7-8 with TRBJ2-6, with unresolved D. The germline CDR1 and CDR2 sequences are SGHVS and FQNEAQ. CDR3 length: 16 residues. V was shortened by 4 bases and J by 0 bases, with 10 bases between the two germline ends. CDR3 bases: TGTGCCAGCAGCTCGTCACCGAGCTCTGGGGCCAACGTCCTGACTTTC. It specifies CASSSSPSSGANVLTF.

The chain carries TRBV12-3 or TRBV12-4 and TRBJ2-6; D gene uncertain. The CDR3 spans 14 residues. V was cut by 7 bases and J by 2 bases, with 9 bases left in between. The CDR3: CASIPLTGANVLTF. DNA of the CDR3: TGTGCCAGCATTCCTCTCACTGGGGCCAACGTCCTGACTTTC.

This clonotype was seen at least ten times. The chain employs TRBV20-1 and TRBJ2-1; 8 bases fit TRBD2. With 0 bases clipped from V and 1 base from J, the junction kept 5 bases outside the gene matches. The CDR3 runs 16 residues. CDR1 and CDR2 (germline): DFQATT, SNEGSKA (reference sequence). Here the CDR3 DNA reads TGCAGTGCTAGAGATCTAAGCGGGAGTTCCTACAATGAGCAGTTCTTC. Protein: CSARDLSGSSYNEQFF.

This clonotype appeared a few times. The chain joins TRBV7-9 to TRBJ2-2; no reliable D call. Germline CDR1 and CDR2: SEHNR and FQNEAQ (reference sequence). The CDR3 is 13 residues long. V lost 3 bases to trimming and J lost 3 bases, with 5 bases between them. The DNA for the CDR3 is TGTGCCAGCAGCTTTCCGTACACCGGGGAGCTGTTTTTT. Translation gives CASSFPYTGELFF.

This clonotype was picked up many times. This chain links TRBV7-2 with TRBJ1-2; tentative D call: TRBD1 (6 bases). Trimming stripped 2 bases from V and 8 bases from J, with 12 bases between. CDR3 length: 13 amino acids. Germline CDR1 and CDR2: SGHTA and FQGNSA. CDR3 nucleotide sequence: TGTGCCAGCAGCTTATTCATCGGGGGCGGCTACACCTTC. This encodes CASSLFIGGGYTF.

V gene TRBV5-1 combines with J gene TRBJ1-2; 9 bases align to TRBD1. Germline V CDR1 and CDR2: SGHRS, YFSETQ. The CDR3 sequence is 15 residues long. V lost 4 bases to trimming and J lost 5 bases; unmatched junction nucleotides: 9. CDR3 residues: CASSTSGQGRYGYTF. In DNA, the CDR3 is TGCGCCAGCAGCACCTCGGGACAGGGTAGATATGGCTACACCTTC.